The T cell receptor beta chain described here comes from a study of T cell responses to AZD1222 COVID-19 vaccine. For the study at large: It was second doses at about 4 or about 12 weeks that were pooled.

Findings and caveats of the study: A reported finding is that nearly half of spike-specific TCRs target unmutated variant regions. Seropositive at baseline were only six AZD1222 recipients.

The germline CDR1 and CDR2 sequences are MNHEY and SVGAGI. V lost 0 bases, J lost 1 base, and 12 bases lay in between. There are 16 residues in the CDR3. Assay: immunoSEQ multiplex PCR; the TCRdb copy retains only in-frame clones and omits some. The data contain some 120,000 clones, about 85% of them singletons. In regard to this clone: Its target is not known.

The sequenced sample was peripheral blood, obtained on day 0 of AZD1222 vaccination. This TCR was sampled from an adult in good health. The chain recombines TRBV6-5 with TRBJ1-1; a possible D gene is TRBD1 (6 bases). In nucleotides, the CDR3 is TGTGCCAGCAGTTACTCGCGGACAGATAAGAACACTGAAGCTTTCTTT. Protein product: CASSYSRTDKNTEAFF.